These 28 T cell receptor beta chains were all obtained from the same sample, sequenced in a study of T cell repertoires in cytomegalovirus infection. TCRdb re-derived calls from the reads in MiXCR, one entry per CDR3 protein. The sample includes some 220,000 distinct CDR3 sequences, 6.5% of them seen just once. The source material was PBMCs. All receptors come from a human donor in good health (CMV status not recorded). Some clones in this sample may be carry-over from other donors' samples.

This clonotype has only a few counts. This chain joins TRBV7-3 and TRBJ1-6, with 10 bases matching TRBD1. This CDR3 has 15 residues. CDR1 is SGHTA, CDR2 FQGTGA, per germline. V lost 4 bases, J lost 5 bases, and 2 bases stayed unmatched. The CDR3 sequence: CASSSGTGDNSPLHF. The CDR3 bases are TGTGCCAGCAGCTCCGGGACAGGGGATAATTCACCCCTCCACTTT.

Ten or more counts support this clonotype. The V and J genes are TRBV6-5 and TRBJ2-3; 10 bases are a match to TRBD2. Germline assignment: CDR1 MNHEY and CDR2 SVGAGI. V dropped 8 bases and J dropped 6; count of bases not matched to a gene: 5. This CDR3 is built from 13 residues. For the CDR3, the DNA is TGTGCCAGCGGAGGTAGCGGGGGGGATACGCAGTATTTT. Residues: CASGGSGGDTQYF.

In this sample, this clonotype turned up a few times. The CDR3 loop is CSVQERNYGYTF. In DNA, the CDR3 is TGCAGCGTTCAGGAACGGAACTATGGCTACACCTTC. The chain carries TRBV29-1 and TRBJ1-2; D gene uncertain. The germline CDR1 and CDR2 sequences are SQVTM and ANQGSEA. The CDR3 contains 12 residues. The V end lost 5 bases, the J end lost 2 bases, and 9 bases lay between the germline ends.

This clonotype occurred many times. This chain joins TRBV12-3 or TRBV12-4 and TRBJ1-6; D possibly corresponds to TRBD1 (5 bases). V was pared by 6 bases and J by 7 bases, with 16 bases between. CDR3 size: 15 residues. CDR3 region: CASRVSEGMNSPLHF. The CDR3 nucleotides are TGTGCCAGCAGGGTCTCGGAGGGGATGAATTCACCCCTCCACTTT.

This clonotype was observed many times. The CDR3 here is CASSVGQGHGYTF. The CDR3 nucleotides read TGTGCCAGCAGCGTAGGACAGGGGCACGGCTACACCTTC. This chain joins TRBV14 and TRBJ1-2; 9 bases match TRBD1. Trimming took 5 bases from V and 8 from J; bases not matched to a gene: 6. From germline, CDR1 is SGHDN and CDR2 FVKESK. The CDR3 consists of 13 residues.

V usage is TRBV20-1 and J usage is TRBJ2-5; either TRBD1 or TRBD2 may fit D (6 bases each). This CDR3 is built from 15 residues. Germline V lookup: CDR1 DFQATT, CDR2 SNEGSKA (reference sequence). The V end was cut by 7 bases, the J end by 9 bases, with 27 bases between. CDR3 DNA: TGCAGTGTGCGGGGTGCCGGGTTTGGGGGCTCGGCCCAGTACTTC. This gives the protein CSVRGAGFGGSAQYF.

This clonotype was seen a few times. The genes are TRBV6-4 and TRBJ2-1; D remains ambiguous. This CDR3 has 15 residues. V was trimmed by 0 bases and J by 4 bases, leaving 10 bases between them. Per the germline V gene, CDR1 is MRHNA and CDR2 is SNTAGT. This chain's CDR3 is CASSDSAARYNEQFF. The CDR3 region has the DNA TGTGCCAGCAGTGACTCTGCAGCACGATACAATGAGCAGTTCTTC.

This clonotype was seen at least ten times. The rearrangement uses TRBV7-2 and TRBJ2-1; possibly TRBD1 for D (6 bases). CDR1 is SGHTA and CDR2 is FQGNSA in the germline V gene. V lost 3 bases to trimming and J lost 4 bases, with 22 bases between them. This CDR3 contains 18 residues. CDR3 region: CASSFRDKSLSSYNEQFF. DNA of the CDR3: TGTGCCAGCAGCTTCAGGGACAAAAGCCTCTCCTCATACAATGAGCAGTTCTTC.

The chain couples TRBV11-2 to TRBJ2-2; D gene uncertain. This CDR3 is 13 amino acids long. Germline CDR1 reads SGHAT; CDR2 reads FQNNGV. The V and J ends lost 0 bases and 9 bases respectively, with 8 bases between them. CDR3 sequence (DNA): TGTGCCAGCAGCTTAGATCAAGTACGGGAGCTGTTTTTT. This translates into CASSLDQVRELFF.

This clonotype was detected ten times or more. The gene calls are TRBV29-1 and TRBJ2-7; D not certain. This CDR3 comprises 12 residues. Germline V lookup: CDR1 SQVTM, CDR2 ANQGSEA. Between the trimmed V and J ends, which lost 4 bases and 0 bases, there was a span of 7 bases. CDR3: CSVVPSSYEQYF. The CDR3 DNA is TGCAGCGTTGTACCCAGCTCCTACGAGCAGTACTTC.

At least ten counts were recorded for this clonotype. The gene calls are TRBV5-1 and TRBJ2-7; TRBD1 agrees at 7 bases. V lost 0 bases and J lost 3; bases outside the gene matches: 6. The CDR3 is 15 amino acids. Germline values: CDR1 SGHRS, CDR2 YFSETQ. CDR3 nucleotide sequence: TGCGCCAGCAGCTTGGAAATCGACAGGGACTACGAGCAGTACTTC. It is translated as CASSLEIDRDYEQYF.

This clonotype occurred many times. V usage is TRBV7-8 and J usage is TRBJ1-4; D may be TRBD1 (5 bases). V lost 0 bases and J lost 6, with 14 bases in between. The CDR3 totals 16 residues. CDR1 SGHVS and CDR2 FQNEAQ come from the germline V gene. The CDR3 DNA is TGTGCCAGCAGCTTAGCGCGGTGGGGCCCAGATGAAAAACTGTTTTTT. Translating it yields CASSLARWGPDEKLFF.

Many counts were recorded for this clonotype. The V gene is TRBV7-6, the J gene TRBJ1-4; D perhaps matches TRBD1 (6 bases). Per the germline V gene, CDR1 is SGHVS and CDR2 is FNYEAQ. V shed 6 bases and J shed 8 bases, with 22 bases lying between them. The CDR3 loop spans 16 amino acids. Here the CDR3 DNA reads TGTGCCAGCAGAGCGGGTATCGGGGCAGGGGAGGAAAAACTGTTTTTT. This gives the protein CASRAGIGAGEEKLFF.

This clonotype was observed many times. This chain uses TRBV28 with TRBJ1-6; unclear D gene. Germline CDR1 and CDR2: MDHEN and SYDVKM. The CDR3 extends over 12 amino acids. V was clipped by 3 bases and J by 8 bases, with 5 bases between them. The DNA for the CDR3 is TGTGCCAGCAGTTTGTCAGATTCACCCCTCCACTTT. It codes for CASSLSDSPLHF.

This clonotype has a count of ten or more. The chain links TRBV4-3 to TRBJ1-1; no definite D call. Germline assignment: CDR1 LGHNA and CDR2 YSLEER. The CDR3 consists of 14 residues. The V gene lost 1 base and the J gene lost 1 base, with 7 bases spanning the gap. The CDR3 nucleotides are TGCGCCAGCAGCCAAGTAGGTGGGAACACTGAAGCTTTCTTT. The encoded protein is CASSQVGGNTEAFF.

This clonotype was seen ten or more times. The chain uses TRBV7-2 and TRBJ1-5, with D perhaps matching TRBD1 (5 bases). This CDR3 is built from 13 residues. Germline-derived CDR1 and CDR2 are SGHTA and FQGNSA. With 5 bases removed from V and 7 bases from J, the gap between germline ends came to 12 bases. CDR3 residues: CASSVGWGQPQHF. In nucleotides, the CDR3 is TGTGCCAGCAGCGTCGGGTGGGGCCAGCCCCAGCATTTT.

This clonotype came up many times. The V call is TRBV5-1, the J call TRBJ2-6; D not resolved. Germline CDR1 and CDR2: SGHRS and YFSETQ. The V gene lost 5 bases and the J gene lost 0 bases, with 9 bases spanning the gap. The length of the CDR3 is 15 residues. CDR3 DNA: TGCGCCAGCAGGGACCCCTACTCTGGGGCCAACGTCCTGACTTTC. Protein product: CASRDPYSGANVLTF.

This clonotype was detected ten times or more. CDR3 in amino acids: CSAARLDRGTEAFF. In DNA form, the CDR3 reads TGCAGTGCCGCTCGACTAGACAGGGGCACTGAAGCTTTCTTT. This chain uses TRBV20-1 with TRBJ1-1; TRBD1 matches 8 bases. V lost 6 bases, J lost 4 bases, and 10 bases stayed unmatched. The germline gives CDR1 DFQATT, CDR2 SNEGSKA (reference sequence). CDR3 size: 14 residues.

Ten or more counts support this clonotype. V usage is TRBV7-6 and J usage is TRBJ2-1; D is perhaps TRBD2 (6 bases). The CDR3 length is 17 residues. Trimming pared 5 bases from V and 0 bases from J, leaving 17 bases between. CDR1 and CDR2 from the germline V gene are SGHVS and FNYEAQ. The CDR3 loop is CASSRAGSGLSYNEQFF. Here the CDR3 DNA reads TGTGCCAGCAGCCGCGCGGGTAGCGGTCTCTCCTACAATGAGCAGTTCTTC.

This clonotype was seen at least ten times. This sequence joins TRBV7-2 and TRBJ1-1; D is undetermined. The germline V gene has CDR1 SGHTA and CDR2 FQGNSA. This CDR3 is built from 14 residues. V was pared by 2 bases and J by 4 bases, with 11 bases between. CDR3: CASSLIGRFTEAFF. CDR3 nucleotides: TGTGCCAGCAGCTTAATCGGACGGTTCACTGAAGCTTTCTTT.

This chain uses TRBV28 with TRBJ1-3; D remains ambiguous. Trimming cost V 6 bases and J 0 bases, with 3 bases left between them. This CDR3 is built from 12 residues. The germline V gene has CDR1 MDHEN and CDR2 SYDVKM. The DNA for the CDR3 is TGTGCCAGCAGATACTCTGGAAACACCATATATTTT. Translated, it gives CASRYSGNTIYF.

This clonotype was counted at least ten times. The rearrangement uses TRBV4-2 and TRBJ1-5; D might be TRBD1 (6 bases). The V end lost 3 bases, the J end lost 7 bases, and 16 bases lay between the germline ends. The CDR3 contains 15 residues. In germline, CDR1 is LGHNA, CDR2 YNFKEQ. CDR3 loop: CASSQEGGSNQPQHF. The CDR3 DNA reads as TGTGCCAGCAGCCAGGAAGGGGGATCGAACCAGCCCCAGCATTTT.

This clonotype occurred many times. The chain carries TRBV7-2 and TRBJ2-2, with D unclear. V lost 2 bases and J lost 2, with 9 bases in between. The germline V gene encodes CDR1 SGHTA and CDR2 FQGNSA. This CDR3 comprises 15 residues. CDR3: CASSLTGVNTGELFF. Written as DNA, the CDR3 is TGTGCCAGCAGCTTAACTGGGGTTAACACCGGGGAGCTGTTTTTT.

This clonotype was observed a handful of times. The genes are TRBV13 and TRBJ2-5, with D perhaps TRBD2 (5 bases). With 3 bases removed from V and 0 bases from J, the gap between germline ends came to 11 bases. Germline V gives CDR1 PRHDT, CDR2 FYEKMQ (reference sequence). This CDR3 spans 15 amino acids. The CDR3 protein is CASSLRAEYQETQYF. DNA of the CDR3: TGTGCCAGCAGCTTGAGGGCGGAATACCAAGAGACCCAGTACTTC.

A word on this clonotype: One end of the junction varies from germline; a read error may be responsible. The chain couples TRBV18 to TRBJ1-5; no clear D gene. Germline V gene lookup returns CDR1 KGHSH and CDR2 LQKENI. CDR3 size: 13 residues. CDR3 residues: CVSSQDLNQPQHF. Written as DNA, the CDR3 is TGTGTCAGCTCTCAGGATCTAAATCAGCCCCAGCATTTT.

This clonotype was seen repeatedly, ten times or more. CDR3 DNA sequence: TGTGCCAGCAAAAAGAACACTGAAGCTTTCTTT. This encodes CASKKNTEAFF. V usage is TRBV6-2 or TRBV6-3 and J usage is TRBJ1-1; D gene unclear. Trimming cost V 7 bases and J 1 base, with 4 bases left between them. Germline V gene lookup returns CDR1 MNHEY and CDR2 SVGEGT. This CDR3 comprises 11 residues.

This clonotype occurred many times. The rearrangement uses TRBV28 and TRBJ1-2, with a weak D call TRBD1 (6 bases). Per germline, CDR1 MDHEN and CDR2 SYDVKM. This CDR3 is built from 16 residues. Trimming took off 2 bases at V and 3 bases at J, with 16 bases between the two ends. This chain's CDR3 is CASSLPPQGTDYGYTF. The CDR3 coding sequence is TGTGCCAGCAGTTTACCCCCACAGGGAACGGACTATGGCTACACCTTC.

This clonotype was counted at least ten times. The genes are TRBV12-3 or TRBV12-4 and TRBJ1-4; 9 bases match TRBD1. J gave up 7 bases and V 4 bases, and 4 bases lay outside the gene matches. This CDR3 spans 14 amino acids. This chain's CDR3 is CASSSDRGIEKLFF. CDR3 nucleotides: TGTGCCAGCAGTTCGGACAGGGGAATTGAAAAACTGTTTTTT.